These 20 T cell receptor beta chains came from one sample sequenced in a study of response to subunit inactivated influenza vaccine. TCRdb re-called the RT-PCR reads through MiXCR, storing one row per CDR3 protein. The table shows just over 300,000 distinct CDR3 sequences, with 20% to 25% occurring only once. The sample here was PBMCs from blood, taken about 20 months after vaccination. Receptors originate from a man aged 45-69 years who received an inactivated influenza vaccine.

The chain carries TRBV9 and TRBJ2-7; tentatively, D is TRBD2 (6 bases). Per the germline V gene, CDR1 is SGDLS and CDR2 is YYNGEE. V dropped 0 bases and J dropped 2 bases, with 12 bases sitting between them. The CDR3 extends over 15 amino acids. The CDR3 reads CASSVVPSDAYEQYF. CDR3 coding DNA: TGTGCCAGCAGCGTAGTTCCTAGCGACGCCTACGAGCAGTACTTC.

This clonotype was detected a few times. V and J are TRBV20-1 and TRBJ2-4; D ambiguous. Between the trimmed V and J ends, which lost 1 base and 1 base, there was a span of 8 bases. Germline V gives CDR1 DFQATT, CDR2 SNEGSKA (reference sequence). The CDR3 consists of 14 residues. The chain's CDR3 is CSARGNWAKNIQYF. As DNA, the CDR3 is TGCAGTGCTAGAGGGAATTGGGCCAAAAACATTCAGTACTTC.

The chain carries TRBV4-3 and TRBJ2-5; 7 positions agree with TRBD2. Trimming took 1 base from V and 4 from J; bases not matched to a gene: 3. Germline CDR1 LGHNA, CDR2 YSLEER. CDR3 size: 14 residues. The DNA of the CDR3 is TGCGCCAGCAGCCAAGGCATAGCGGGAGAGACCCAGTACTTC. Translating it yields CASSQGIAGETQYF.

This clonotype was counted only a few times. Here the CDR3 DNA reads TGTGCCAGCAGTGACTGGGCCCCGGCGGTCACAGATACGCAGTATTTT. This encodes CASSDWAPAVTDTQYF. V is TRBV6-1 and J is TRBJ2-3, with D unresolved. This CDR3 has 16 residues. V lost 3 bases and J 2 bases, leaving 15 bases between the germline ends. CDR1 and CDR2 (germline): MNHNS, SASEGT.

This sequence joins TRBV5-4 and TRBJ2-1, with 11 bases identical to TRBD2. V gave up 4 bases and J gave up 4 bases; unmatched junction bases: 4. Germline V CDR1 and CDR2: SGHNT, YYREEE (reference sequence). This CDR3 contains 15 residues. DNA for the CDR3: TGTGCCAGCAGCGCAGGGACTAGCGGATACAATGAGCAGTTCTTC. Amino acids: CASSAGTSGYNEQFF. The full variable domain, its missing parts supplied by reference TRBV5-4 and TRBJ2-1, is ETGVTQSPTHLIKTRGQQVTLRCSSQSGHNTVSWYQQALGQGPQFIFQYYREEENGRGNFPPRFSGLQFPNYSSELNVNALELDDSALYLCASSAGTSGYNEQFFGPGTRLTVL.

V and J are TRBV4-2 and TRBJ1-5; D unclear. Trimming cost V 0 bases and J 10 bases, with 16 bases left between them. Germline V gives CDR1 LGHNA, CDR2 YNFKEQ. The CDR3 runs to 15 residues. The CDR3 DNA reads TGTGCCAGCAGCCAAGAGATAAGGGCCCCCGACCCCCAGCATTTT. It is translated as CASSQEIRAPDPQHF.

V gene TRBV7-9 combines with J gene TRBJ1-2, with D possibly matching TRBD1 (5 bases). The V and J ends lost 8 bases and 3 bases respectively, with 16 bases between them. The germline V gene has CDR1 SEHNR and CDR2 FQNEAQ (reference sequence). The CDR3 has 14 amino acids. The CDR3 spells CASGRRVWDYGYTF. The DNA of the CDR3 is TGTGCCAGCGGACGCAGGGTTTGGGACTATGGCTACACCTTC.

This clonotype has more than one count but fewer than ten. The chain couples TRBV5-1 to TRBJ2-7, with D possibly being TRBD1 (6 bases). The V end was cut by 4 bases, the J end by 3 bases, with 14 bases between. The germline gives CDR1 SGHRS, CDR2 YFSETQ. This CDR3 region has 14 residues. CDR3 residues: CASSRIPQGYEQYF. CDR3 bases: TGCGCCAGCAGCAGAATACCACAGGGCTACGAGCAGTACTTC. Using reference TRBV5-1 and TRBJ2-7 for the parts outside the CDR3, the full variable domain is KAGVTQTPRYLIKTRGQQVTLSCSPISGHRSVSWYQQTPGQGLQFLFEYFSETQRNKGNFPGRFSGRQFSNSRSEMNVSTLELGDSALYLCASSRIPQGYEQYFGPGTRLTVT.

V usage is TRBV18 and J usage is TRBJ1-1; D is undetermined. With 3 bases removed from V and 3 bases from J, the gap between germline ends came to 8 bases. Germline V gene lookup returns CDR1 KGHSH and CDR2 LQKENI. The CDR3 contains 13 residues. CDR3 sequence (DNA): TGTGCCAGCTCACCGTTCCAGTACACTGAAGCTTTCTTT. Amino acid sequence: CASSPFQYTEAFF. The whole variable domain, remainder taken from reference TRBV18 and TRBJ1-1, is NAGVMQNPRHLVRRRGQEARLRCSPMKGHSHVYWYRQLPEEGLKFMVYLQKENIIDESGMPKERFSAEFPKEGPSILRIQQVVRGDSAAYFCASSPFQYTEAFFGQGTRLTVV.

The chain joins TRBV3-1 to TRBJ1-2; weak D call: TRBD1 (5 bases). The CDR3 contains 14 residues. Trimming removed 4 bases from V and 7 bases from J, with 16 bases in between. Germline V gives CDR1 LGHDT, CDR2 YNNKEL (reference sequence). This CDR3 is CASSPTQGRSGYTF. The CDR3 coding sequence is TGTGCCAGCAGCCCGACCCAGGGCAGAAGTGGCTACACCTTC.

Only a few counts were recorded for this clonotype. The chain is built from TRBV20-1 and TRBJ2-1; D is possibly TRBD2 (5 bases). V lost 6 bases and J lost 4, with 16 bases in between. CDR1 and CDR2 (germline): DFQATT, SNEGSKA (reference sequence). The CDR3 covers 14 residues. CDR3 sequence (DNA): TGCAGTGCCGCCGCCGGGGTGGTGTACAATGAGCAGTTCTTC. The encoded protein is CSAAAGVVYNEQFF.

This clonotype was observed a handful of times. The J gene is TRBJ2-6, the V gene TRBV3-1; TRBD1 might be the D (6 bases). CDR3 size: 19 residues. V was shortened by 6 bases and J by 1 base, with 22 bases between the two germline ends. Germline V gene data show CDR1 as LGHDT and CDR2 as YNNKEL (reference sequence). The CDR3, as DNA: TGTGCCAGCAGGGGTCACAGGGCCCCCCGTCAGTCTGGGGCCAACGTCCTGACTTTC. This translates into CASRGHRAPRQSGANVLTF.

The gene calls are TRBV4-1 and TRBJ1-2; D perhaps matches TRBD1 (5 bases). From germline, CDR1 is MGHRA and CDR2 YSYEKL. The CDR3 runs 15 residues. V was shortened by 0 bases and J by 2 bases, with 10 bases between the two germline ends. In DNA form, the CDR3 reads TGCGCCAGCAGCCAAGACGGGGACGGCAACTATGGCTACACCTTC. This codes for CASSQDGDGNYGYTF.

This clonotype showed up just a few times. As DNA, the CDR3 is TGTGCCAGCAGTTACAGCGGGGGATCTGGAAACACCATATATTTT. It is translated as CASSYSGGSGNTIYF. The chain has TRBV6-2 or TRBV6-3 and TRBJ1-3; D possibly corresponds to TRBD1 (5 bases). With 2 bases removed from V and 1 base from J, the gap between germline ends came to 9 bases. This CDR3 has 15 residues. Germline-derived CDR1 and CDR2 are MNHEY and SVGEGT.

The chain carries TRBV24-1 and TRBJ2-1; D gene unclear. The CDR3 totals 11 residues. The germline gives CDR1 KGHDR, CDR2 SFDVKD. The V end was cut by 4 bases, the J end by 8 bases, with 5 bases between. CDR3 in DNA: TGTGCCACCAGTGAGGGCTATGAGCAGTTCTTC. Translation gives CATSEGYEQFF.

The genes are TRBV6-5 and TRBJ2-7, with TRBD1 as a possible D gene (6 bases). The germline CDR1 and CDR2 sequences are MNHEY and SVGAGI. Trimming stripped 3 bases from V and 2 bases from J, with 11 bases between. The CDR3 consists of 14 residues. The DNA of the CDR3 is TGTGCCAGCAGTTATAAAGGGGGTCCCTACGAGCAGTACTTC. The encoded protein is CASSYKGGPYEQYF.

This clonotype has a handful of counts. The rearrangement joins TRBV28 to TRBJ2-1; 8 bases are shared with TRBD2. The V gene's germline CDR1 is MDHEN and CDR2 SYDVKM. CDR3 length: 15 residues. After removal of 3 bases from V and 7 bases from J, the junction contained 8 bases not matched to a gene. CDR3 sequence reads: CASSFVAGGSNEQFF. DNA of the CDR3: TGTGCCAGCAGTTTTGTTGCGGGGGGTAGTAATGAGCAGTTCTTC.

This clonotype has at least ten counts. The J gene is TRBJ2-3, the V gene TRBV12-3 or TRBV12-4; D not resolved. V lost 2 bases and J 2 bases, leaving 8 bases between the germline ends. The CDR3 length is 14 residues. The CDR3 region has the DNA TGTGCCAGCAGTTTATTTACCACCACAGATACGCAGTATTTT. Encoded protein: CASSLFTTTDTQYF.

This clonotype was seen ten or more times. The chain uses TRBV29-1 and TRBJ1-1, with D possibly TRBD1 on 5 matching bases. Germline CDR1 and CDR2: SQVTM and ANQGSEA. This CDR3 comprises 12 residues. The V gene lost 4 bases and the J gene lost 7 bases, with 13 bases spanning the gap. The CDR3 loop reads CSVGSSGGEAFF. The CDR3 DNA follows: TGCAGCGTTGGGAGTTCCGGGGGTGAAGCTTTCTTT.

This clonotype was counted only a few times. The chain links TRBV27 to TRBJ2-1; D is unresolved. There are 13 residues in the CDR3. Trimming took off 7 bases at V and 3 bases at J, with 10 bases between the two ends. Per the germline V gene, CDR1 is MNHEY and CDR2 is SMNVEV (reference sequence). CDR3: CASKAALYNEQFF. DNA of the CDR3: TGTGCCAGCAAGGCTGCTCTCTACAATGAGCAGTTCTTC.